This T cell receptor beta chain was retrieved from a study of T cells in narcolepsy. Study overall: Enrolled donors included narcolepsy type 1 or type 2 patients and healthy controls.

The study's findings and limits: No autoreactive T cell clone sequences appeared in some memory CD4+ repertoires. Comparing one patient's CSF and blood CD4+ clonotypes highlighted HCRT- and TRIB2-specific autoreactive clonotypes.

CDR3 length: 11 amino acids. Trimming took off 3 bases at V and 13 bases at J, with 10 bases between the two ends. CDR1 and CDR2 (germline): MNHEY, SMNVEV (reference sequence). Worth noting for this clone: Antigen unknown.

Assay used: immunoSEQ multiplex PCR; TCRdb lists only in-frame clones, some missing. The sample holds about 15,000 clones, over 75% seen once. Specimen: memory (CD45RA-) CD4+ T cells from blood. This sequence joins TRBV27 and TRBJ2-1; maybe TRBD2 (6 bases). The receptor was isolated from a human donor in good health. Written as DNA, the CDR3 is TGTGCCAGCAGTTTCGGTAGCGGACAGTTCTTC. Its protein product is CASSFGSGQFF.